What follows are 16 T cell receptor beta chains derived from one specimen sequenced in a study of response to subunit inactivated influenza vaccine. TCRdb used MiXCR to reprocess the RT-PCR reads, holding one entry per CDR3 protein. The profile shows about 190,000 distinct CDR3 sequences, 13% to 15% of them singletons. The sample here was CD8+ T cells sorted from PBMCs, taken less than 6 days after vaccination. These receptors all stem from a man aged 50 to 60 who received an inactivated influenza vaccine.

The genes are TRBV27 and TRBJ2-5, with 7 bases aligning to TRBD1. The CDR3 has 14 amino acids. Losses at the gene ends were 6 bases for V and 1 base for J; bases not matched to a gene: 5. In germline, CDR1 is MNHEY, CDR2 SMNVEV (reference sequence). The CDR3 reads CASRSQGTQETQYF. CDR3 bases: TGTGCCAGCAGATCACAGGGGACCCAAGAGACCCAGTACTTC.

Only a few counts were recorded for this clonotype. This chain uses TRBV12-3 or TRBV12-4 with TRBJ1-4, with a possible D match to TRBD1 (5 bases). V was shortened by 5 bases and J by 5 bases, with 12 bases between the two germline ends. The CDR3 spans 14 residues. CDR3 coding DNA: TGTGCCAGCAGTCCCCGGGGCGTAAATGAAAAACTGTTTTTT. Amino acid sequence: CASSPRGVNEKLFF.

This clonotype was seen a few times. The rearrangement links TRBV7-6 to TRBJ2-5, with 11 bases aligning to TRBD1. The CDR3 is 15 amino acids. Trimming at V came to 4 bases and at J to 5 bases, leaving 6 bases not matched to a gene. CDR1 SGHVS and CDR2 FNYEAQ come from the germline V gene. CDR3 nucleotide sequence: TGTGCCAGCAGCTGGACAGGGGGCAAGGGGGAGACCCAGTACTTC. Translation: CASSWTGGKGETQYF. The full variable domain, rest sourced from reference TRBV7-6 and TRBJ2-5, is GAGVSQSPRYKVTKRGQDVALRCDPISGHVSLYWYRQALGQGPEFLTYFNYEAQQDKSGLPNDRFSAERPEGSISTLTIQRTEQRDSAMYRCASSWTGGKGETQYFGPGTRLLVL.

V usage is TRBV6-1 and J usage is TRBJ2-1; 8 bases line up with TRBD2. The length of the CDR3 is 18 residues. The germline gives CDR1 MNHNS, CDR2 SASEGT. Trimming cost V 6 bases and J 0 bases; bases outside gene matches: 13. The CDR3 DNA reads as TGTGCCAGCAGCGGCGGGGGAGCGGGAGTCCTCTCCTACAATGAGCAGTTCTTC. It encodes CASSGGGAGVLSYNEQFF.

The chain uses TRBV25-1 and TRBJ1-1, with D unclear. Trimming pared 8 bases from V and 5 bases from J, leaving 9 bases between. Germline V gene sequence: CDR1 MGHDK, CDR2 SYGVNS. This CDR3 region has 11 residues. As DNA, the CDR3 is TGTGCCAGCGGGGTGGGAACTGAAGCTTTCTTT. This encodes CASGVGTEAFF.

This clonotype has more than one count but fewer than ten. The chain carries TRBV29-1 and TRBJ2-1, with 9 bases fitting TRBD1. V gave up 5 bases and J gave up 4 bases; unmatched junction bases: 9. The germline V gene encodes CDR1 SQVTM and CDR2 ANQGSEA. CDR3 length equals 15 residues. CDR3 in amino acids: CSVHTPGQGYNEQFF. Written as DNA, the CDR3 is TGCAGCGTTCACACCCCGGGACAGGGATACAATGAGCAGTTCTTC.

This clonotype was seen a handful of times. V is TRBV14 and J is TRBJ2-1; a possible D gene is TRBD2 (6 bases). The CDR3 is 16 amino acids. Trimming pared 1 base from V and 4 bases from J, leaving 14 bases between. The germline CDR1 and CDR2 sequences are SGHDN and FVKESK. CDR3 residues: CASSQGQGLVYNEQFF. CDR3 DNA: TGTGCCAGCAGCCAAGGCCAGGGACTGGTTTACAATGAGCAGTTCTTC.

The rearrangement uses TRBV15 and TRBJ2-3; no definite D call. The length of the CDR3 is 16 residues. Looked up from germline, CDR1 is LNHNV and CDR2 is YYDKDF (reference sequence). V was trimmed by 1 base and J by 4 bases, leaving 15 bases between them. CDR3 sequence: CATSRGPATLADTQYF. DNA for the CDR3: TGTGCCACCAGCAGAGGTCCCGCTACGTTAGCAGATACGCAGTATTTT. Looking up the rest from reference TRBV15 and TRBJ2-3 gives the full variable domain: DAMVIQNPRYQVTQFGKPVTLSCSQTLNHNVMYWYQQKSSQAPKLLFHYYDKDFNNEADTPDNFQSRRPNTSFCFLDIRSPGLGDTAMYLCATSRGPATLADTQYFGPGTRLTVL.

This clonotype was observed a handful of times. V and J are TRBV4-3 and TRBJ2-7, with D unresolved. The CDR3 sequence is 17 residues long. Trimming took off 2 bases at V and 3 bases at J, with 20 bases between the two ends. From germline, CDR1 is LGHNA and CDR2 YSLEER. CDR3 DNA sequence: TGCGCCAGCAGCCAAACCCCCGGTGAGGCGCCTTTCTACGAGCAGTACTTC. Translating gives CASSQTPGEAPFYEQYF.

The chain joins TRBV24-1 to TRBJ1-2; 7 bases are shared with TRBD1. Germline V gene lookup returns CDR1 KGHDR and CDR2 SFDVKD. The junction had 2 bases not matched to a gene; V was cut back by 2 bases and J by 9 bases. This CDR3 is built from 12 residues. CDR3 coding DNA: TGTGCCACCAGTGATTGGACAGGAAGCTACACCTTC. The encoded protein is CATSDWTGSYTF.

The chain joins TRBV25-1 to TRBJ2-7, with D unclear. Germline values: CDR1 MGHDK, CDR2 SYGVNS. This CDR3 is 12 amino acids long. As DNA, the CDR3 is TGTCCCCCGTGCGACCCCACCTACGAGCAGTACTTC. Its protein is CPPCDPTYEQYF.

This clonotype was seen a few times. The rearrangement joins TRBV20-1 to TRBJ2-5; D uncertain. This CDR3 is built from 14 residues. From germline, CDR1 is DFQATT and CDR2 SNEGSKA (reference sequence). Trimming left V 0 bases short and J 5 bases short, with 13 bases between. CDR3 coding DNA: TGCAGTGCTAGAGATCTCTCGGTATACGAGACCCAGTACTTC. Protein: CSARDLSVYETQYF.

V and J are TRBV4-3 and TRBJ2-3; D gene unclear. CDR1 is LGHNA, CDR2 YSLEER, per germline. V dropped 0 bases and J dropped 2 bases, with 12 bases sitting between them. This CDR3 is built from 16 residues. The chain's CDR3 is CASSQDVAGLTDTQYF. The CDR3 nucleotides read TGCGCCAGCAGCCAAGATGTAGCCGGTCTCACAGATACGCAGTATTTT.

This chain links TRBV6-5 with TRBJ2-2, with no clear D. Per the germline V gene, CDR1 is MNHEY and CDR2 is SVGAGI. Trimming took off 2 bases at V and 5 bases at J, with 15 bases between the two ends. The CDR3 runs to 16 residues. CDR3 protein: CASSYTLLQSTGELFF. CDR3 nucleotide sequence: TGTGCCAGCAGTTACACCCTTTTACAGAGTACCGGGGAGCTGTTTTTT.

The V and J genes are TRBV27 and TRBJ2-6; TRBD1 is a possible D gene (6 bases). CDR1 is MNHEY and CDR2 is SMNVEV in the germline V gene (reference sequence). The CDR3 covers 18 residues. V shed 5 bases and J shed 0 bases, with 17 bases lying between them. The CDR3 here is CASSPTGYESSGANVLTF. CDR3 nucleotide sequence: TGTGCCAGCAGTCCAACAGGGTACGAAAGCTCTGGGGCCAACGTCCTGACTTTC.

This clonotype was counted ten times or more. V gene TRBV27 combines with J gene TRBJ2-1, with D hard to call. CDR1 is MNHEY, CDR2 SMNVEV, per germline (reference sequence). Trimming removed 6 bases at V and 0 bases at J, with 6 bases between. This CDR3 spans 13 amino acids. The CDR3 DNA is TGTGCCAGCAGCTTAAGCTCCTACAATGAGCAGTTCTTC. Encoded protein: CASSLSSYNEQFF.